This is a list of T cell receptor beta chains from one sample in a study of blood T cell repertoires in COVID-19. The protocol was immunoSEQ multiplex PCR, while the TCRdb copy is restricted to in-frame clones and leaves out a portion. The sample contains 650,000 to 800,000 clones, just under 90% of which appear only once. Material: peripheral blood. The source is a woman younger than 30 with acute or convalescent COVID-19. Each CDR3 is given with its conserved first and last residue. The D gene is left open where the match is weak. A row's size may be missing; if present it is once, few, many or a size class.

TRBV6-5	TRBD2	13	NA	TRBJ2-3	TGTGCCAGCAGACTAGCGGGGGCCGATACGCAGTATTTT	CASRLAGADTQYF
TRBV5-4	NA	13	NA	TRBJ1-2	TGTGCCAGCAGCTTATGGACAGACTATGGCTACACCTTC	CASSLWTDYGYTF
TRBV5-1	TRBD1	18	NA	TRBJ2-3	TGCGCCAGCAGCTTGATCGTAAGGACAGGGCGCTACACAGATACGCAGTATTTT	CASSLIVRTGRYTDTQYF
TRBV18	NA	16	NA	TRBJ2-2	TGTGCCAGCTCACCATCGGGCGGACTTAACACCGGGGAGCTGTTTTTT	CASSPSGGLNTGELFF
TRBV20-1	TRBD1	11	NA	TRBJ1-2	TGCAGTGCCAGAAAGGGACAGGTCTACACCTTC	CSARKGQVYTF
TRBV15	NA	13	once	TRBJ1-2	TGTGCCACCAGCAGAGATCTGGGGGGTGGCTACACCTTC	CATSRDLGGGYTF
TRBV7-9	TRBD2	16	NA	TRBJ2-1	TGTGCCAGCAGCTTAGGGTTCGGACTAGCGGGTTCTGAGCAGTTCTTC	CASSLGFGLAGSEQFF
TRBV7-3	NA	13	NA	TRBJ1-1	TGTGCCAGCAGCTTCGGGGGGAACACTGAAGCTTTCTTT	CASSFGGNTEAFF
TRBV9	TRBD1	15	NA	TRBJ1-2	TGTGCCAGCAGCGCCGGGACAGGTAACCTCTATGGCTACACCTTC	CASSAGTGNLYGYTF
TRBV15	TRBD2	15	once	TRBJ2-7	TGTGCCACCAGCAGAGGACGACTAGCGGGGGACGAGCAGTACTTC	CATSRGRLAGDEQYF
TRBV3-1/TRBV3-2	TRBD1	15	once	TRBJ1-6	TGTGCCAGCAGAATACAGACAGGGGATAATTCACCCCTCCACTTT	CASRIQTGDNSPLHF
TRBV19	TRBD1	16	NA	TRBJ1-3	TGTGCCAGTAGTACGTACGGGACAGGGGTAGGAAACACCATATATTTT	CASSTYGTGVGNTIYF
TRBV6-5	NA	15	few	TRBJ1-2	TGTGCCAGCAGTTTAAGGAGGGATCGCGACTATGGCTACACCTTC	CASSLRRDRDYGYTF
TRBV2	NA	12	NA	TRBJ2-7	TGTGCCAGCAATCAGGAACCCTACGAGCAGTACTTC	CASNQEPYEQYF
TRBV6-5	NA	14	NA	TRBJ2-2	TGTGCCAGCAGTTTCCGACAGTTCACCGGGGAGCTGTTTTTT	CASSFRQFTGELFF
TRBV5-6	NA	14	NA	TRBJ1-4	TGTGCCAGCAGCCTTACTCGGACTAATGAAAAACTGTTTTTT	CASSLTRTNEKLFF
TRBV11-2	NA	11	few	TRBJ2-5	TGTGCCAGCAGCTACGGGGAGACCCAGTACTTC	CASSYGETQYF
TRBV9	TRBD1	13	NA	TRBJ1-1	TGTGCCAGCAGCGAGCGGACAGGGATGGGAGCTTTCTTT	CASSERTGMGAFF
TRBV5-6	NA	15	NA	TRBJ1-1	TGTGCCAGCAGCAAGCCATTGACAGGGAACACTGAAGCTTTCTTT	CASSKPLTGNTEAFF
TRBV6-2/TRBV6-3	TRBD1	18	NA	TRBJ2-7	TGTGCCAGCAGTTACTCGGGGACAGGGGGTTTTCGGAACTACGAGCAGTACTTC	CASSYSGTGGFRNYEQYF
TRBV6-4	TRBD1	13	NA	TRBJ2-1	TGTGCCAGCAGTGATAGAGGGGGCGATGAGCAGTTCTTC	CASSDRGGDEQFF
TRBV21-1	NA	12	once	TRBJ1-5	TGTGCCAGCAGCAGGGGAGTTCAGCCCCAGCATTTT	CASSRGVQPQHF
TRBV28	NA	15	once	TRBJ1-3	TGTGCCAGCAGCAGAACAATCGCCTCTGGAAACACCATATATTTT	CASSRTIASGNTIYF
TRBV27	TRBD1	14	NA	TRBJ1-6	TGTGCCAGCACCCAGGGACAGATTAATTCACCCCTCCACTTT	CASTQGQINSPLHF
TRBV24-1	TRBD1	13	NA	TRBJ1-2	TGTGCCACCAGTGACCGGACAGGGAGCGGCTACACCTTC	CATSDRTGSGYTF
TRBV28	TRBD1	15	NA	TRBJ2-7	TGTGCCAGCAGTTTCTCAATAGGGGGCGGGTACGAGCAGTACTTC	CASSFSIGGGYEQYF
TRBV7-9	NA	15	NA	TRBJ1-4	TGTGCCAGCAGCTTAGCGTTGGACAAGTATGAAAAACTGTTTTTT	CASSLALDKYEKLFF
TRBV2	TRBD1	14	NA	TRBJ2-7	TGTGCCAGCAGTGACTGGGACAGGGACTACGAGCAGTACTTC	CASSDWDRDYEQYF
TRBV3-1/TRBV3-2	NA	13	NA	TRBJ2-7	TGTGCCAGCAGCCTCGCAGTAACCTACGAGCAGTACTTC	CASSLAVTYEQYF
TRBV4-3	NA	13	NA	TRBJ1-1	TGCGCCAGCAGCCAAGGGCGGGGCACTGAAGCTTTCTTT	CASSQGRGTEAFF
TRBV11-2	TRBD2	17	few	TRBJ2-2	TGTGCCAGCAGCTGGGGACTAGCGGGGGGAAACACCGGGGAGCTGTTTTTT	CASSWGLAGGNTGELFF
TRBV19	NA	15	NA	TRBJ1-2	TGTGCCAGTAGTATATTTTACAGGGAAAACTATGGCTACACCTTC	CASSIFYRENYGYTF
TRBV27	TRBD2	14	NA	TRBJ2-7	TGTGCCAGCGGACCACTCGGGACTAGCGGGGAGCAGTACTTC	CASGPLGTSGEQYF
TRBV9	NA	14	NA	TRBJ1-1	TGTGCCAGCAGCAAGACGGAGGGTCTCACTGAAGCTTTCTTT	CASSKTEGLTEAFF
TRBV30	TRBD2	16	once	TRBJ2-3	TGTGCCTGGAAGCGGACTAGCGGGAGGGGGGCGGATACGCAGTATTTT	CAWKRTSGRGADTQYF
TRBV1	NA	14	NA	TRBJ1-6	TGCACCAGCAGCCCCACCCCGGGAAATTCACCCCTCCACTTT	CTSSPTPGNSPLHF
TRBV21-1	NA	16	NA	TRBJ1-5	TGTGCCAGCAGCAAAGCCCCGGACAGGGCCCATCAGCCCCAGCATTTT	CASSKAPDRAHQPQHF
TRBV24-1	TRBD1	17	NA	TRBJ1-3	TGTGCCACCAGTGACCCTGGACAGGGGATGTATGGAAACACCATATATTTT	CATSDPGQGMYGNTIYF
TRBV12-5	NA	16	NA	TRBJ1-1	TGTGCTAGTGGTTTGGATATACAGGAGACGAACACTGAAGCTTTCTTT	CASGLDIQETNTEAFF
TRBV7-9	NA	16	NA	TRBJ2-7	TGTGCCAGCAGCTTGTTACAGAGAGAGAGCTCCTACGAGCAGTACTTC	CASSLLQRESSYEQYF
TRBV5-1	NA	15	NA	TRBJ1-5	TGCGCCAGCAGCTTGGCGGGTGGGAGCAATCAGCCCCAGCATTTT	CASSLAGGSNQPQHF
TRBV4-3	TRBD1	16	few	TRBJ1-3	TGCGCCAGCAGCCATCCGACAGGGCCCACTGGAAACACCATATATTTT	CASSHPTGPTGNTIYF
TRBV6-5	TRBD1	15	NA	TRBJ2-2	TGTGCCAGCAGACCCACAGGGGGGAATGGCGGGGAGCTGTTTTTT	CASRPTGGNGGELFF
TRBV12-5	NA	16	NA	TRBJ2-2	TGTGCTAGTGGTTTGGTACAGGGTTCTTTCACCGGGGAGCTGTTTTTT	CASGLVQGSFTGELFF
TRBV2	NA	14	NA	TRBJ1-1	TGTGCCAGCAGTGAGGAAATGGGGACACTTGAAGCTTTCTTT	CASSEEMGTLEAFF